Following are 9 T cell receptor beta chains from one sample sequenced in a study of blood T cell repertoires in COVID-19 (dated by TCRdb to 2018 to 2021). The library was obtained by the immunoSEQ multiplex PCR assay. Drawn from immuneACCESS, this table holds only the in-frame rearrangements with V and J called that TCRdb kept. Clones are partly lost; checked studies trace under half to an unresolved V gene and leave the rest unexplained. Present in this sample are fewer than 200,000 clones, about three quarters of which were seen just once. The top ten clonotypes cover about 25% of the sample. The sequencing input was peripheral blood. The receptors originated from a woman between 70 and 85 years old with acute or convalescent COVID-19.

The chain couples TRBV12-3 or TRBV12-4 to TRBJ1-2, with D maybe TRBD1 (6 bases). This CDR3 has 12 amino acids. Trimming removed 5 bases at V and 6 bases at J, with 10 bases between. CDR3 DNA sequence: TGTGCCAGCAGTCTCCCAGGGGATGGCTACACCTTC. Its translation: CASSLPGDGYTF.

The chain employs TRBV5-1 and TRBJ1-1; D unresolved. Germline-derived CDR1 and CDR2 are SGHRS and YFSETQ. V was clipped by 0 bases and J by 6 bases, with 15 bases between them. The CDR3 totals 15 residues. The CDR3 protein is CASSLAEGGIAEAFF. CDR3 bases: TGCGCCAGCAGCTTGGCGGAGGGAGGAATCGCTGAAGCTTTCTTT.

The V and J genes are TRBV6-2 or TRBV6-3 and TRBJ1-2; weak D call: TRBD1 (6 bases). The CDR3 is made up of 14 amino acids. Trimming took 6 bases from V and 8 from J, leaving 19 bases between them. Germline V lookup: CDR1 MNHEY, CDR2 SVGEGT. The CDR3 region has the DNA TGTGCCAGCAGCCTTTTGGTGCCAGGGGCGGGCTACACCTTC. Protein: CASSLLVPGAGYTF.

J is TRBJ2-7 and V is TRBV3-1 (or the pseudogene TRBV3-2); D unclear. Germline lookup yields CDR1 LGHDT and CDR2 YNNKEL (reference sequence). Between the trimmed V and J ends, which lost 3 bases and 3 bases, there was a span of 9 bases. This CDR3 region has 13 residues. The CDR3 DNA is TGTGCCAGCAGCCACCAGGCGAGCTACGAGCAGTACTTC. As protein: CASSHQASYEQYF.

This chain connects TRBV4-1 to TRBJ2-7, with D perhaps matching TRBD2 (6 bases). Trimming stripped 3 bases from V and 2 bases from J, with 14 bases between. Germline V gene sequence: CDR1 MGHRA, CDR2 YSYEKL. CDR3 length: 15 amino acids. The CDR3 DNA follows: TGCGCCAGCAGCCACCCCCCGTTAGCGGCCTACGAGCAGTACTTC. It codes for CASSHPPLAAYEQYF.

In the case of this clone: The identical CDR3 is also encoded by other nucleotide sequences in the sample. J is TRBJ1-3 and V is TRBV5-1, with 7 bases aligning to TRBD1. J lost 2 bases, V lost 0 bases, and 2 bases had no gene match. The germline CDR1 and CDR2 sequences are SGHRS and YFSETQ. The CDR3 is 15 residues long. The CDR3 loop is CASSLGQGTGNTIYF. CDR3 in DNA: TGCGCCAGCAGCTTGGGACAGGGAACTGGAAACACCATATATTTT. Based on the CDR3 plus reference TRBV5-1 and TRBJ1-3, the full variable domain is KAGVTQTPRYLIKTRGQQVTLSCSPISGHRSVSWYQQTPGQGLQFLFEYFSETQRNKGNFPGRFSGRQFSNSRSEMNVSTLELGDSALYLCASSLGQGTGNTIYFGEGSWLTVV.

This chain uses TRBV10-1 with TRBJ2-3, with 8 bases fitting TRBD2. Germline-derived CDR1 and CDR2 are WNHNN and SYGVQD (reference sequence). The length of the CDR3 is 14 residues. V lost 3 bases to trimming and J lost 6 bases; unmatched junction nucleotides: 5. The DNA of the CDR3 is TGCGCCAGCAGTGACTTCCCTAGCGGGGATACGCAGTATTTT. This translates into CASSDFPSGDTQYF.

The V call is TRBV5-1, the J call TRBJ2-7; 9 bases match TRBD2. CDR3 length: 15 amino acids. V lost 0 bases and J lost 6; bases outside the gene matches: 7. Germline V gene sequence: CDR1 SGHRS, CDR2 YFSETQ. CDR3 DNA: TGCGCCAGCAGCTTGGAGCTAGCGGGATACGGCGAGCAGTACTTC. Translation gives CASSLELAGYGEQYF.

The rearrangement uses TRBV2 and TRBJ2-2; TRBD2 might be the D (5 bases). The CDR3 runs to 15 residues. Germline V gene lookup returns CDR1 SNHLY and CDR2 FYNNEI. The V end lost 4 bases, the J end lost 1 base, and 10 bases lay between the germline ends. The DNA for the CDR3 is TGTGCCAGCAGTGGGATAGCGATGAACACCGGGGAGCTGTTTTTT. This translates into CASSGIAMNTGELFF.